This T cell receptor beta chain was recorded in a study of T cells after yellow fever vaccination. Findings and caveats of the study: Subsequent to the booster, the majority of primary-vaccination clones reappeared (96% CD4, 88% CD8). Some clonotypes, a small share, were shared between CD4 and CD8 compartments.

This clonotype came up a few times. Its specificity is unknown. Germline assignment: CDR1 SGHTA and CDR2 FQGNSA. This CDR3 is built from 16 residues. With V trimmed by 1 base and J by 8 bases, 11 bases remained unmatched. By 5'RACE template switching, TCR cDNA was produced, with a universal primer site and UMIs added in the process. MiXCR, applied by TCRdb to the 5' RACE reads, yields one record per CDR3 protein. The sample has a few hundred thousand distinct CDR3 sequences; roughly 6.8% are singletons. The receptor was isolated from a man aged 18-30 years who received the YFV17D yellow fever vaccine. This chain joins TRBV7-2 and TRBJ2-1; 7 bases match TRBD1. Here the sequenced sample was PBMCs, taken more than 40 days after the first yellow fever vaccination. In DNA, the CDR3 is TGTGCCAGCAGCTTAGAGACAGGGTCGCGTGGTCATGAGCAGTTCTTC. The encoded protein is CASSLETGSRGHEQFF. The variable domain in full, completed from reference TRBV7-2 and TRBJ2-1, reads GAGVSQSPSNKVTEKGKDVELRCDPISGHTALYWYRQSLGQGLEFLIYFQGNSAPDKSGLPSDRFSAERTGGSVSTLTIQRTQQEDSAVYLCASSLETGSRGHEQFFGPGTRLTVL.